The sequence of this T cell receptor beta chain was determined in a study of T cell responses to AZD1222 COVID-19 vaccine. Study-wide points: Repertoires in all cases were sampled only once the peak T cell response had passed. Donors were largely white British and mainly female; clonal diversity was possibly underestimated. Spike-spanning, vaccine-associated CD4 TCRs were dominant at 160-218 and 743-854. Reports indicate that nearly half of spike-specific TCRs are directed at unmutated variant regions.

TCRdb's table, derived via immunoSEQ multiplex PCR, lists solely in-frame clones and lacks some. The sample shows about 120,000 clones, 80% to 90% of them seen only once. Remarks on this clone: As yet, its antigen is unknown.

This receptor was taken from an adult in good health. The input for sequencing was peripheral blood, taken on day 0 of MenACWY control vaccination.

The DNA of the CDR3 is TGTGCCAGCAGTTACGCCCAGGGTTTAGGTGAAGCTTTCTTT. Translation gives CASSYAQGLGEAFF. This chain uses TRBV6-2 or TRBV6-3 with TRBJ1-1; D is possibly TRBD1 (5 bases). There are 14 residues in the CDR3. The V end lost 2 bases, the J end lost 7 bases, and 14 bases lay between the germline ends. Per germline, CDR1 MNHEY and CDR2 SVGEGT.